This T cell receptor beta chain was retrieved from a study of T cells after somatic rescue of genetic block. CDR1 and CDR2 from the germline V gene are SGHTA and FQGTGA. CDR3 size: 13 residues. V lost 5 bases and J lost 3, with 11 bases in between. Repertoires were generated with immunoSEQ multiplex PCR, while TCRdb's copy carries only in-frame clones and drops some. There are more than 12,000 clones in the sample; around three quarters occur only once, and 12% to 15% lies in the top ten. This TCR derives from a boy under 18. The sequencing input was peripheral blood mononuclear cells (PBMCs). The J gene is TRBJ2-7, the V gene TRBV7-3; no firm D call. CDR3 sequence: CASSALSGYEQYF. DNA of the CDR3: TGTGCCAGCAGCGCCCTCAGTGGCTACGAGCAGTACTTC.